The 23 T cell receptor beta chains presented below share a single source sample, sequenced in a study of blood T cells in healthy people across ages. Alongside a J-beta primer mix, a sample-barcoded 5' primer served in a second PCR lasting about 7 to 12 cycles. Using its own MiXCR run on the 5' RACE reads, TCRdb lists one record per CDR3 protein. This table holds about a million distinct CDR3 sequences, around 49% found once. Material for sequencing was blood. The receptors were gathered from a man between 25 and 39 years old in good health.

V is TRBV27 and J is TRBJ2-5; TRBD2 agrees at 9 bases. Germline V gives CDR1 MNHEY, CDR2 SMNVEV (reference sequence). The CDR3 is 16 amino acids. The V and J ends lost 1 base and 2 bases, in that order; junction bases with no gene match: 5. The CDR3 DNA reads as TGTGCCAGCAGTTTATGGGCTAGCGGGACACAAGAGACCCAGTACTTC. It is translated as CASSLWASGTQETQYF.

V and J are TRBV12-3 or TRBV12-4 and TRBJ2-3, with 8 bases matching TRBD2. The CDR3 is 18 residues long. The ends lost 5 bases at V and 0 bases at J; junction bases unmatched: 13. CDR3 bases: TGTGCCAGCAGTGGCAGCCTCGGGACTAGGACTAGCACAGATACGCAGTATTTT. The encoded protein is CASSGSLGTRTSTDTQYF.

This clonotype was seen only once. A much larger clone differs from this one at a single base, so this may be a read error. This rearrangement joins TRBV12-3 or TRBV12-4 to TRBJ1-5; tentatively, D is TRBD1 (6 bases). The CDR3 sequence is 14 residues long. In DNA, the CDR3 is TGTGTCAGCAGTTTACAGGGCCGCAATCAGCCCCAGCATTTT. Translating gives CVSSLQGRNQPQHF.

This sequence joins TRBV29-1 and TRBJ2-5, with 10 nucleotides matching TRBD2. Germline CDR1 is SQVTM and CDR2 is ANQGSEA. V lost 3 bases and J lost 5; bases outside the gene matches: 3. The CDR3 consists of 13 residues. DNA for the CDR3: TGCAGCGTTGACCTAGCGGGAGTTGAGACCCAGTACTTC. Encoded protein: CSVDLAGVETQYF. The full variable domain, completed using reference TRBV29-1 and TRBJ2-5, is SAVISQKPSRDICQRGTSLTIQCQVDSQVTMMFWYRQQPGQSLTLIATANQGSEATYESGFVIDKFPISRPNLTFSTLTVSNMSPEDSSIYLCSVDLAGVETQYFGPGTRLLVL.

Concerning this clonotype itself: A read error may account for a junction end that differs from germline. V is TRBV6-5 and J is TRBJ2-6, with D possibly matching TRBD1 (5 bases). Looked up from germline, CDR1 is MNHEY and CDR2 is SVGAGI. The CDR3 runs to 18 residues. CDR3 in amino acids: CASSYSLTIDSGANVLTF. The DNA of the CDR3 is TGTGCCAGCAGTTACTCCTTGACGATTGACTCTGGGGCCAACGTCCTGACTTTT.

This chain links TRBV29-1 with TRBJ1-2; 7 positions match TRBD1. Germline values: CDR1 SQVTM, CDR2 ANQGSEA. The CDR3 has 14 amino acids. V gave up 6 bases and J gave up 5 bases; unmatched junction bases: 12. In DNA form, the CDR3 reads TGCAGCGTGGTGCGACAGGGTGCTCGATATGGCTACACCTTC. It translates to CSVVRQGARYGYTF.

The chain uses TRBV4-1 and TRBJ2-7, with TRBD1 as a possible D gene (6 bases). The CDR3 is 18 amino acids. Germline CDR1 and CDR2: MGHRA and YSYEKL. The germline V and J ends were trimmed by 1 base and 3 bases, with 22 bases remaining between them. CDR3 sequence reads: CASSQGWDRDKRDYEQYF. CDR3 in DNA: TGCGCCAGCAGCCAAGGGTGGGACCGGGACAAGCGAGACTACGAGCAGTACTTC.

This clonotype has only a few counts. The J gene is TRBJ2-3, the V gene TRBV5-5; 7 bases line up with TRBD2. CDR3 size: 16 residues. V shed 2 bases, J shed 3 bases, and the junction held 9 bases outside the gene matches. Germline values: CDR1 SGHKS, CDR2 YYEKEE (reference sequence). CDR3 in DNA: TGTGCCAGCAGCTTAGCCCCGCTAGCGGCGACAGATACGCAGTATTTT. Translating it yields CASSLAPLAATDTQYF.

The sample holds a few counts of this clonotype. Written as DNA, the CDR3 is TGCAGTGCTAGAGAAGGGGACAGGGGCTACACCTTC. It codes for CSAREGDRGYTF. This chain joins TRBV20-1 and TRBJ1-2; 8 positions match TRBD1. This CDR3 is 12 amino acids long. Germline V CDR1 and CDR2: DFQATT, SNEGSKA (reference sequence). V shed 0 bases and J 8 bases; nucleotides not matched to a gene: 2.

This clonotype was counted only a few times. The chain employs TRBV9 and TRBJ2-7, with a weak D call TRBD1 (6 bases). V was cut by 3 bases and J by 0 bases, with 16 bases left in between. CDR1 SGDLS and CDR2 YYNGEE come from the germline V gene. The CDR3 consists of 16 residues. As DNA, the CDR3 is TGTGCCAGCAGCGACGATACGGGGACACACTCCTACGAGCAGTACTTC. Translating it yields CASSDDTGTHSYEQYF.

This sequence joins TRBV12-3 or TRBV12-4 and TRBJ1-5; D is perhaps TRBD1 (5 bases). V lost 3 bases, J lost 2 bases, and 14 bases lay in between. The CDR3 spans 16 residues. CDR3 region: CASSLAGVVGNQPQHF. CDR3 nucleotide sequence: TGTGCCAGCAGTTTGGCGGGGGTAGTAGGCAATCAGCCCCAGCATTTT.

This clonotype was counted once. The chain employs TRBV5-1 and TRBJ1-2; D is perhaps TRBD1 (5 bases). Germline CDR1 SGHRS, CDR2 YFSETQ. V lost 0 bases and J lost 4, with 13 bases in between. The CDR3 is 15 residues long. CDR3 sequence reads: CASSLELGRGYGYTF. CDR3 bases: TGCGCCAGCAGCTTGGAACTGGGGCGCGGCTATGGCTACACCTTC.

The chain joins TRBV7-2 to TRBJ2-7; TRBD1 matches at 7 bases. CDR1 is SGHTA and CDR2 is FQGNSA in the germline V gene. This CDR3 has 13 amino acids. Unmatched junction bases numbered 9, after V lost 5 bases and J lost 8 bases. CDR3: CASSGGQPDKQYF. CDR3 bases: TGTGCCAGCAGCGGGGGACAGCCTGACAAGCAGTACTTC.

This clonotype was observed once. The junction shows a germline mismatch at one end, possibly a read error. V and J are TRBV6-6 and TRBJ1-1; perhaps TRBD1 as D (5 bases). The germline CDR1 and CDR2 sequences are MNHNY and SVGAGI (reference sequence). The CDR3 runs to 15 residues. The CDR3 DNA is TGTGCCAGCAGTGCCCCAAGGGACGAATCCACTGAGGCTTTCTTT. The encoded protein is CASSAPRDESTEAFF.

The chain is built from TRBV27 and TRBJ2-7, with 7 bases that match TRBD1. CDR1 is MNHEY, CDR2 SMNVEV, per germline (reference sequence). The J segment lost 0 bases and the V segment lost 3 bases, leaving 5 bases of the junction unmatched. The CDR3 runs to 15 residues. As DNA, the CDR3 is TGTGCCAGCAGTTTCCCCGACAGGGACTCCTACGAGCAGTACTTC. This encodes CASSFPDRDSYEQYF.

The V call is TRBV27, the J call TRBJ2-7, with 10 bases identical to TRBD2. Germline V gives CDR1 MNHEY, CDR2 SMNVEV (reference sequence). This CDR3 contains 16 residues. V trimming: 0 bases; J trimming: 5 bases; junction bases outside the gene matches: 7. CDR3 region: CASSLSASGGDNEQYF. In DNA, the CDR3 is TGTGCCAGCAGTTTATCGGCTAGCGGGGGTGACAACGAGCAGTACTTC.

The chain employs TRBV20-1 and TRBJ1-5, with D possibly matching TRBD1 (6 bases). This CDR3 has 16 amino acids. V shed 4 bases and J shed 3 bases, with 19 bases lying between them. Germline values: CDR1 DFQATT, CDR2 SNEGSKA (reference sequence). CDR3: CSAIITGMDNNQPQHF. Written as DNA, the CDR3 is TGCAGTGCTATAATTACAGGGATGGATAACAATCAGCCCCAGCATTTT.

V gene TRBV2 combines with J gene TRBJ2-3; no firm D call. Germline V gene sequence: CDR1 SNHLY, CDR2 FYNNEI. Trimming removed 8 bases from V and 6 bases from J, with 12 bases in between. The CDR3 has 12 residues. The CDR3 bases are TGTGCCAGCCTCGGACCTCGGGATACGCAGTATTTT. It is translated as CASLGPRDTQYF. Supplemented by reference TRBV2 and TRBJ2-3, the full variable domain reads EPEVTQTPSHQVTQMGQEVILRCVPISNHLYFYWYRQILGQKVEFLVSFYNNEISEKSEIFDDQFSVERPDGSNFTLKIRSTKLEDSAMYFCASLGPRDTQYFGPGTRLTVL.

The chain employs TRBV7-8 and TRBJ1-1; 10 nucleotides agree with TRBD1. Germline CDR1 and CDR2: SGHVS and FQNEAQ. The junction had 13 bases not matched to a gene; V was cut back by 5 bases and J by 10 bases. The CDR3 is 15 residues long. The CDR3 loop is CASSPGGTGVLAAFF. CDR3 coding DNA: TGTGCCAGCAGCCCAGGGGGGACAGGGGTTTTAGCAGCTTTCTTT. The full variable domain, its missing parts supplied by reference TRBV7-8 and TRBJ1-1, is GAGVSQSPRYKVAKRGQDVALRCDPISGHVSLFWYQQALGQGPEFLTYFQNEAQLDKSGLPSDRFFAERPEGSVSTLKIQRTQQEDSAVYLCASSPGGTGVLAAFFGQGTRLTVV.

This clonotype was seen just once. CDR3 residues: CASSYLNRGATGELFF. In nucleotides, the CDR3 is TGTGCCAGCAGTTACCTCAATAGAGGGGCCACCGGGGAGCTGTTTTTT. V is TRBV6-5 and J is TRBJ2-2; the D call may be TRBD1 or TRBD2 (5 bases each). The V gene lost 2 bases and the J gene lost 4 bases, with 14 bases spanning the gap. The CDR3 extends over 16 amino acids. Germline assignment: CDR1 MNHEY and CDR2 SVGAGI.

This clonotype has just a few counts. This sequence joins TRBV29-1 and TRBJ2-5, with D perhaps matching TRBD1 (5 bases). Gene TRBJ2-7 matches the end of the DNA better, so the J call may be wrong. Germline V gene data show CDR1 as SQVTM and CDR2 as ANQGSEA. The CDR3 consists of 13 residues. The CDR3 loop reads CSVEPSAGIEQYF. In DNA form, the CDR3 reads TGCAGCGTTGAACCCTCAGCAGGGATCGAGCAGTACTTC.

The rearrangement joins TRBV6-5 to TRBJ2-7, with 9 bases matching TRBD1. The CDR3 is 15 amino acids. After removal of 5 bases from V and 6 bases from J, the junction contained 11 bases not matched to a gene. Germline V CDR1 and CDR2: MNHEY, SVGAGI. CDR3 DNA sequence: TGTGCCAGCAGTACACCGGGACAGGGAAGTATCGAGCAGTACTTC. Residues: CASSTPGQGSIEQYF.

About this clonotype itself: A far larger clone is one base from this, pointing to a likely read error. J is TRBJ2-7 and V is TRBV5-1, with 9 positions matching TRBD1. CDR1 and CDR2 (germline): SGHRS, YFSETQ. CDR3 length equals 13 residues. The CDR3 loop is CVSSQGQGYEQYF. CDR3 DNA sequence: TGCGTCAGCAGCCAGGGACAGGGCTACGAGCAGTACTTC.